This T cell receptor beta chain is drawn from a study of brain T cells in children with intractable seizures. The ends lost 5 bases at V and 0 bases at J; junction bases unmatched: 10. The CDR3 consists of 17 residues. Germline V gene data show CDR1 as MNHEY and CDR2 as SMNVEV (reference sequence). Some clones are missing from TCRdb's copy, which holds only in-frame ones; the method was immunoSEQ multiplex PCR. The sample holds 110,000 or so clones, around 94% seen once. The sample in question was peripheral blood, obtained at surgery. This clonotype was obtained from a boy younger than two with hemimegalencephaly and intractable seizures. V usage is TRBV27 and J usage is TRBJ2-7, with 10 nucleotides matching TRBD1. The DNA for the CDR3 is TGTGCCAGCAGTCCCCACCGACAGGGGGCCCGCTCCTACGAGCAGTACTTC. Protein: CASSPHRQGARSYEQYF.